A selection of T cell receptor beta chains follows, all from one sample in a study of cytomegalovirus exposure and HLA in healthy donors. Produced via immunoSEQ multiplex PCR; TCRdb's table is partial and in-frame only. The sample lists 210,000 or so clones; 75% to 80% were seen once. Sequencing was performed on PBMCs. All receptors come from a woman aged 30 to 39 in good health and CMV-seropositive. Both conserved end residues are part of each CDR3. A D gene is named only where the DNA matches it firmly. Some rows have no size entry. The others give once, few or many, or a class for an expanded clone.

cdr3_aa | cdr3_nt | j_call | v_call | clone_size | d_call
CASSTGGLETQYF | TGTGCCAGCAGCACAGGGGGCTTGGAGACCCAGTACTTC | TRBJ2-5 | TRBV5-4 | . | TRBD1
CASSDKGQGMGQPQHF | TGTGCCAGCAGTGATAAGGGACAGGGGATGGGTCAGCCCCAGCATTTT | TRBJ1-5 | TRBV2 | . | TRBD1
CASSESPRAEASGQYF | TGCGCCAGCAGTGAGTCGCCCCGAGCGGAAGCATCGGGGCAGTACTTC | TRBJ2-7 | TRBV10-1 | . | .
CASSYSRGRSAEQFF | TGTGCCAGCAGTTACTCGCGGGGGCGAAGCGCTGAGCAGTTCTTC | TRBJ2-1 | TRBV6-5 | . | .
CAEVRNEGDTEAFF | TGTGCCGAGGTACGAAATGAGGGGGACACCGAAGCTTTCTTT | TRBJ1-1 | TRBV9 | . | .
CATWTVPTEAFF | TGTGCCACCTGGACAGTCCCGACTGAAGCTTTCTTT | TRBJ1-1 | TRBV27 | few | .
CALDTSMGSNQPQHF | TGTGCCTTGGACACCTCCATGGGAAGCAATCAGCCCCAGCATTTT | TRBJ1-5 | TRBV30 | . | .
CASSQDQGLNTEAFF | TGCGCCAGCAGCCAAGATCAGGGGCTGAACACTGAAGCTTTCTTT | TRBJ1-1 | TRBV4-3 | . | .
CSVEGGRRETQYF | TGCAGCGTTGAAGGAGGCCGAAGGGAGACCCAGTACTTC | TRBJ2-5 | TRBV29-1 | few | .
CASSLGLVYTF | TGTGCCAGCAGCCTGGGCCTGGTCTACACCTTC | TRBJ1-2 | TRBV7-9 | . | .
CASSLTGVEDTQYF | TGTGCCAGCAGCTTGACAGGGGTGGAAGATACGCAGTATTTT | TRBJ2-3 | TRBV7-3 | few | TRBD1
CASSFIRGETQYF | TGTGCCAGCAGCTTCATCAGGGGAGAGACCCAGTACTTC | TRBJ2-5 | TRBV7-7 | once | .
CAWKRTGHTEAFF | TGTGCCTGGAAACGGACAGGGCACACTGAAGCTTTCTTT | TRBJ1-1 | TRBV30 | few | TRBD1
CATSRDRGSQNTIYF | TGTGCCACCAGCAGAGATCGGGGTAGTCAGAACACCATATATTTT | TRBJ1-3 | TRBV15 | . | .
CASSIASSEQETQYF | TGTGCCAGTAGTATAGCATCTAGCGAGCAAGAGACCCAGTACTTC | TRBJ2-5 | TRBV19 | . | .
CASSLEDVNIQYF | TGTGCCAGCTCACTAGAGGACGTCAACATTCAGTACTTC | TRBJ2-4 | TRBV11-2 | . | .
CASSPSNRGVYGYTF | TGTGCCAGCTCGCCCTCAAATCGGGGGGTGTACGGCTACACCTTC | TRBJ1-2 | TRBV18 | once | .
CASNGGAGVDEQYF | TGTGCCAGCAATGGAGGAGCGGGAGTTGACGAGCAGTACTTC | TRBJ2-7 | TRBV28 | . | TRBD2
CASSSRQGLGTDTQYF | TGTGCCAGCAGTTCCCGACAGGGATTGGGAACAGATACGCAGTATTTT | TRBJ2-3 | TRBV28 | . | TRBD1
CASSYSSSPDTIYF | TGTGCCAGCAGTTACTCGAGTTCTCCGGACACCATATATTTT | TRBJ1-3 | TRBV6-5 | . | .
CASSRPTGGGETQYF | TGTGCCAGCAGTCGACCCACAGGGGGAGGAGAGACCCAGTACTTC | TRBJ2-5 | TRBV5-6 | . | TRBD1
CASSFRLAGDAPKNIQYF | TGTGCCAGCAGCTTCCGACTAGCGGGGGACGCGCCAAAAAACATTCAGTACTTC | TRBJ2-4 | TRBV7-2 | . | TRBD2
CASSNRGARTEAFF | TGTGCCAGTTCCAACCGGGGGGCGCGCACTGAAGCTTTCTTT | TRBJ1-1 | TRBV19 | . | .
CASSQDGTSGRAGETQYF | TGTGCCAGCAGCCAAGATGGGACTAGCGGGAGGGCCGGGGAGACCCAGTACTTC | TRBJ2-5 | TRBV4-2 | once | TRBD2
CATTQVAGDQPQHF | TGTGCCACCACCCAAGTGGCGGGTGATCAGCCCCAGCATTTT | TRBJ1-5 | TRBV19 | . | .
CASSSFGTANSGNTIYF | TGCGCCAGCAGCTCATTCGGGACAGCTAACTCTGGAAACACCATATATTTT | TRBJ1-3 | TRBV5-1 | . | TRBD1
CASRTQGQGASDTEAFF | TGTGCCAGTAGAACCCAGGGACAGGGGGCTTCGGACACTGAAGCTTTCTTT | TRBJ1-1 | TRBV19 | . | TRBD1
CASTKGQVSYGQYF | TGTGCCAGCACCAAGGGACAGGTCTCCTACGGGCAGTACTTC | TRBJ2-7 | TRBV6-1 | . | TRBD1
CASSFFRDTEAFF | TGTGCCAGCAGTTTTTTCCGGGACACTGAAGCTTTCTTT | TRBJ1-1 | TRBV28 | . | .
CASSYYTGDEWGYTF | TGTGCCAGCTCCTACTACACAGGGGACGAGTGGGGCTACACCTTC | TRBJ1-2 | TRBV28 | . | TRBD1
CASSQVKTGGLSDEQFF | TGCGCCAGCAGCCAAGTGAAAACGGGGGGGCTTTCCGATGAGCAGTTCTTC | TRBJ2-1 | TRBV4-3 | . | TRBD2
CASSNGGDRSNTEAFF | TGTGCCAGCAGCAATGGGGGGGACAGGTCGAACACTGAAGCTTTCTTT | TRBJ1-1 | TRBV9 | . | TRBD1
CASTGSGSSYNEQFF | TGTGCCAGCACCGGTAGCGGGAGCTCCTACAATGAGCAGTTCTTC | TRBJ2-1 | TRBV27 | . | TRBD2
CASSQGRGTDTQYF | TGTGCCAGTAGTCAAGGCAGGGGAACAGATACGCAGTATTTT | TRBJ2-3 | TRBV19 | . | .
CASSPPRGGGNQPQHF | TGTGCCAGCAGCCCCCCTAGGGGGGGTGGCAATCAGCCCCAGCATTTT | TRBJ1-5 | TRBV28 | . | .
CASSGRGEQYF | TGTGCCAGCAGCGGGCGGGGGGAGCAGTACTTC | TRBJ2-7 | TRBV2 | . | TRBD2
CATMTGWELFF | TGTGCCACTATGACAGGTTGGGAGCTGTTTTTT | TRBJ2-2 | TRBV10-3 | . | .
CAASRAGTGYGYTF | TGTGCCGCTTCCCGAGCCGGGACAGGGTATGGCTACACCTTC | TRBJ1-2 | TRBV7-2 | . | TRBD1
CSVDEAAGGEQYF | TGCAGCGTTGATGAAGCCGCGGGTGGCGAGCAGTACTTC | TRBJ2-7 | TRBV29-1 | . | .
CASKRQGALYEQYF | TGTGCCAGTAAACGACAGGGGGCCCTCTACGAGCAGTACTTC | TRBJ2-7 | TRBV19 | . | TRBD1
CASSHPQGGHATEAFF | TGTGCCAGCAGCCACCCACAGGGGGGCCATGCCACTGAAGCTTTCTTT | TRBJ1-1 | TRBV5-4 | . | TRBD1
CASSFSGTGDSPLHF | TGTGCCAGTAGCTTTTCCGGGACAGGAGATTCACCCCTCCACTTT | TRBJ1-6 | TRBV19 | few | TRBD1
CASSNLYRGNDGYTF | TGTGCCAGCAGTAACTTGTACAGGGGAAACGATGGCTACACCTTC | TRBJ1-2 | TRBV28 | . | TRBD1
CASRGTGYEQYF | TGCGCCAGCAGGGGGACAGGCTACGAGCAGTACTTC | TRBJ2-7 | TRBV5-1 | . | TRBD1
CASSGQRPEYGYTF | TGTGCCAGCAGTGGACAACGGCCTGAGTATGGCTACACCTTC | TRBJ1-2 | TRBV2 | once | .
CASSPLPGQGTREQYF | TGTGCCAGCTCACCCCTCCCGGGACAGGGGACTAGGGAGCAGTACTTC | TRBJ2-7 | TRBV18 | . | TRBD1
CASSRGLAGGTTSYNEQFF | TGTGCCAGCAGCCGGGGACTAGCGGGGGGCACCACCTCCTACAATGAGCAGTTCTTC | TRBJ2-1 | TRBV5-4 | . | TRBD2
CASNRTPDTQYF | TGTGCCAGCAACAGAACTCCAGATACGCAGTATTTT | TRBJ2-3 | TRBV7-9 | . | .
CASSPGQGHTGELFF | TGTGCCAGCAGCCCCGGACAGGGACACACCGGGGAGCTGTTTTTT | TRBJ2-2 | TRBV4-2 | . | TRBD1
CASSTTGDYGYTF | TGTGCCAGCAGTACCACAGGGGACTATGGCTACACCTTC | TRBJ1-2 | TRBV6-6 | . | TRBD1
CASSLGLAQNLQETQYF | TGTGCCAGCAGCTTGGGCCTAGCGCAAAACCTACAAGAGACCCAGTACTTC | TRBJ2-5 | TRBV5-4 | . | .
CASSTLAATYNEQFF | TGTGCCAGTAGTACACTAGCGGCAACCTACAATGAGCAGTTCTTC | TRBJ2-1 | TRBV19 | . | TRBD2